The 20 T cell receptor beta chains presented below share a single source sample, sequenced in a study of cytomegalovirus exposure and HLA in healthy donors. PCR primers comprised 60 Vbeta and 13 Jbeta primers. Some clones are missing from TCRdb's copy, which holds only in-frame ones; the method was immunoSEQ multiplex PCR. The table has roughly 160,000 clones, around 84% seen once. Material for sequencing was PBMCs. The receptors shown here come from a boy between 2 and 10 years old in good health and CMV-seronegative.

This clone was found a few times. The chain recombines TRBV6-1 with TRBJ1-6, with a possible D match to TRBD1 (5 bases). The V end was cut by 5 bases, the J end by 11 bases, with 13 bases between. This CDR3 has 13 residues. The germline V gene has CDR1 MNHNS and CDR2 SASEGT. CDR3 DNA: TGTGCCAGCAGTTGGGGGGAAGGGGCACCCCTCCACTTT. Translating gives CASSWGEGAPLHF.

The chain carries TRBV5-1 and TRBJ2-7, with a weak D call TRBD2 (5 bases). V lost 0 bases, J lost 4 bases, and 11 bases lay in between. The CDR3 contains 14 residues. Germline loops: CDR1 SGHRS, CDR2 YFSETQ. The CDR3 sequence is CASSLESGGYEQYF. CDR3 nucleotide sequence: TGCGCCAGCAGCTTGGAGAGCGGAGGATACGAGCAGTACTTC.

CDR3 nucleotides: TGTGCCAGCAGCCCCACTATGCGGGGCGCTGGAAACACCATATATTTT. It translates to CASSPTMRGAGNTIYF. V and J are TRBV2 and TRBJ1-3, with D possibly TRBD1 on 5 matching bases. CDR1 and CDR2 (germline): SNHLY, FYNNEI. This CDR3 contains 16 residues. Trimming stripped 6 bases from V and 2 bases from J, with 17 bases between.

The chain links TRBV13 to TRBJ2-7; D is perhaps TRBD2 (6 bases). This CDR3 contains 15 residues. V dropped 5 bases and J dropped 6 bases, with 20 bases sitting between them. Germline CDR1 PRHDT, CDR2 FYEKMQ (reference sequence). The CDR3 is CASSNGRDVKGEQYV. The DNA for the CDR3 is TGTGCCAGCAGCAACGGGAGAGATGTCAAGGGCGAGCAGTACGTC.

This clone was detected once. The chain combines TRBV11-2 with TRBJ1-1; D is ambiguous. CDR1 SGHAT and CDR2 FQNNGV come from the germline V gene. The V end lost 4 bases, the J end lost 1 base, and 10 bases lay between the germline ends. This CDR3 contains 14 residues. As DNA, the CDR3 is TGTGCCAGCAGCTCCGGGAGAAAGAACACTGAAGCTTTCTTT. This sequence encodes CASSSGRKNTEAFF.

The V call is TRBV29-1, the J call TRBJ2-2; D may be TRBD1 (6 bases). This CDR3 comprises 13 residues. V was pared by 4 bases and J by 5 bases, with 11 bases between. Germline V gene sequence: CDR1 SQVTM, CDR2 ANQGSEA. CDR3 region: CSVVGQLTGELFF. The DNA of the CDR3 is TGCAGCGTTGTAGGACAGCTTACCGGGGAGCTGTTTTTT.

This clone was found a few times. J is TRBJ2-2 and V is TRBV9; 9 bases match TRBD2. Germline trimming cut 5 bases from V and 1 base from J; bases unmatched to any gene: 3. This CDR3 is 15 amino acids long. Germline CDR1 and CDR2: SGDLS and YYNGEE. CDR3 loop: CASRAGGGNTGELFF. DNA for the CDR3: TGTGCCAGCAGAGCGGGAGGAGGGAACACCGGGGAGCTGTTTTTT.

Only one count was recorded for this clone. The chain combines TRBV7-9 with TRBJ2-7; tentative D call: TRBD1 (6 bases). The CDR3 length is 15 residues. V lost 5 bases and J lost 3, with 17 bases in between. Germline lookup yields CDR1 SEHNR and CDR2 FQNEAQ (reference sequence). The CDR3 spells CASSVTGIGGYEQYF. CDR3 DNA sequence: TGTGCCAGCAGCGTAACAGGGATCGGAGGCTACGAGCAGTACTTC. Full variable domain (outside the CDR3, taken from reference TRBV7-9 and TRBJ2-7): DTGVSQNPRHKITKRGQNVTFRCDPISEHNRLYWYRQTLGQGPEFLTYFQNEAQLEKSRLLSDRFSAERPKGSFSTLEIQRTEQGDSAMYLCASSVTGIGGYEQYFGPGTRLTVT.

The chain employs TRBV29-1 and TRBJ2-3, with 7 positions matching TRBD2. Trimming removed 0 bases from V and 2 bases from J; junction bases left unmatched: 5. The CDR3 is made up of 15 amino acids. Germline CDR1 SQVTM, CDR2 ANQGSEA. The CDR3 loop is CSVEDPAGPTDTQYF. The CDR3 DNA reads as TGCAGCGTTGAAGATCCAGCGGGGCCCACAGATACGCAGTATTTT.

The chain joins TRBV4-1 to TRBJ1-4; D is uncertain. The CDR3 consists of 14 residues. Germline V lookup: CDR1 MGHRA, CDR2 YSYEKL. V lost 3 bases and J 0 bases, leaving 5 bases between the germline ends. CDR3 in amino acids: CASSQTPTNEKLFF. The DNA of the CDR3 is TGCGCCAGCAGCCAGACACCAACTAATGAAAAACTGTTTTTT.

J is TRBJ1-1 and V is TRBV23-1, with D possibly matching TRBD1 (6 bases). TRBV23-1 is sorted into the ORF group, with uncertain function. The V gene lost 7 bases and the J gene lost 7 bases, with 25 bases spanning the gap. CDR3 size: 16 residues. Here the CDR3 reads CASTAPLTGTTFEAFF. Here the CDR3 DNA reads TGCGCCAGCACCGCCCCTCTTACCGGGACAACTTTTGAAGCTTTCTTT.

The rearrangement joins TRBV7-9 to TRBJ2-5; TRBD2 agrees at 11 bases. CDR3 length equals 16 residues. CDR1 is SEHNR, CDR2 FQNEAQ, per germline (reference sequence). The J segment lost 5 bases and the V segment lost 4 bases, leaving 9 bases of the junction unmatched. As DNA, the CDR3 is TGTGCCAGCAGCTCTATTAGCGGGGGGGCCGGGGAGACCCAGTACTTC. Translated, it gives CASSSISGGAGETQYF.

The CDR3 here is CASLRRGQYNEQFF. The CDR3 coding sequence is TGTGCCAGCCTCCGGAGGGGGCAATACAATGAGCAGTTCTTC. V is TRBV13 and J is TRBJ2-1; perhaps TRBD1 as D (7 bases). This CDR3 has 14 amino acids. Deletions cut 8 bases from V and 4 bases from J, with 15 bases between. The germline CDR1 and CDR2 sequences are PRHDT and FYEKMQ (reference sequence).

For this clone: Other DNA sequences in this specimen translate into the identical CDR3. The chain combines TRBV11-2 with TRBJ1-6; weak D call: TRBD1 (5 bases). The ends were cut back, 1 base at V and 7 bases at J, with 8 bases in the middle. The CDR3 loop spans 14 amino acids. Germline V CDR1 and CDR2: SGHAT, FQNNGV. The CDR3 is CASSLVGGNSPLHF. The CDR3 DNA reads TGTGCCAGCAGCTTAGTGGGGGGGAATTCACCCCTCCACTTT.

V usage is TRBV5-1 and J usage is TRBJ2-5; the D is unclear. Germline assignment: CDR1 SGHRS and CDR2 YFSETQ. The CDR3 is 14 residues long. V gave up 0 bases and J gave up 1 base, with 7 bases separating them. The CDR3 reads CASSLAGFQETQYF. DNA of the CDR3: TGCGCCAGCAGCTTGGCCGGTTTCCAAGAGACCCAGTACTTC.

The chain carries TRBV7-6 and TRBJ2-2; 12 bases map to TRBD2. Trimming took 4 bases from V and 4 from J; bases not matched to a gene: 10. This CDR3 has 18 amino acids. CDR1 and CDR2 from the germline V gene are SGHVS and FNYEAQ. The CDR3 DNA reads TGTGCCAGCAGCTCCCTACTAGCGGGGGGCGGGTCCACCGGGGAGCTGTTTTTT. It specifies CASSSLLAGGGSTGELFF. Filled out from reference TRBV7-6 and TRBJ2-2, the complete variable domain reads GAGVSQSPRYKVTKRGQDVALRCDPISGHVSLYWYRQALGQGPEFLTYFNYEAQQDKSGLPNDRFSAERPEGSISTLTIQRTEQRDSAMYRCASSSLLAGGGSTGELFFGEGSRLTVL.

V is TRBV27 and J is TRBJ2-6; the match to TRBD2 covers 9 bases. J lost 2 bases, V lost 3 bases, and 5 bases had no gene match. Germline V CDR1 and CDR2: MNHEY, SMNVEV (reference sequence). CDR3 length: 17 amino acids. This chain's CDR3 is CASSLVAGDPGANVLTF. CDR3 coding DNA: TGTGCCAGCAGTTTGGTAGCGGGAGACCCTGGGGCCAACGTCCTGACTTTC.

The J gene is TRBJ2-7, the V gene TRBV15; no clear D gene. V lost 8 bases and J lost 3, with 14 bases in between. Germline loops: CDR1 LNHNV, CDR2 YYDKDF (reference sequence). This CDR3 region has 13 residues. The CDR3 is CATRGSKHYEQYF. As DNA, the CDR3 is TGTGCCACCCGAGGATCTAAACACTACGAGCAGTACTTC.

This chain links TRBV14 with TRBJ1-1, with 8 bases identical to TRBD1. Germline CDR1 is SGHDN and CDR2 is FVKESK. V shed 4 bases, J shed 5 bases, and the junction held 3 bases outside the gene matches. This CDR3 region has 13 residues. CDR3 bases: TGTGCCAGCAGCCTTAACAGGGGGACTGAAGCTTTCTTT. Translated: CASSLNRGTEAFF.

This clone has only a few counts. V and J are TRBV6-1 and TRBJ1-6; 8 bases align to TRBD1. V lost 4 bases to trimming and J lost 4 bases; unmatched junction nucleotides: 6. Per germline, CDR1 MNHNS and CDR2 SASEGT. The CDR3 spans 16 residues. The CDR3 DNA follows: TGTGCCAGCAGTGGGTCGACAGGGGCGTATAATTCACCCCTCCACTTT. This codes for CASSGSTGAYNSPLHF.